This T cell receptor beta chain derives from a study of long-term antiretroviral therapy in people with HIV (dated by TCRdb to between 2022 and 2023). With regard to the full study: The earliest samples were collected about a decade before the 2015 WHO recommendation for immediate ART, when ART was typically delayed until CD4 counts fell. No cross-contamination during QIAcube processing was shown when test extractions of a monoclonal T-cell line were performed alongside a few dozen polyclonal samples. Among the 30 to 35 participants with HIV, fewer than twelve were female. This retrospective serial study examined whether starting ART and sustained HIV suppression were associated with changes in the composition and diversity of the TRB repertoire in peripheral blood. A total of around 190 cryopreserved PBMC samples came from approximately 30 adults with confirmed HIV infection and were collected serially over a mean of around 6 years (range 1-12).

Sequencing of the TRB variable region was done with the immunoSEQ hsTCRB v3.0 assay at survey level resolution. The targeted TRB sequencing depth was about 35,000-55,000 T-cell genomes per sample. TRB libraries were pooled and sequenced on an Illumina MiSeq using a v3 150-cycle kit. The authors' analysis ran thus. Analysis of repertoires was carried out in R inside a reproducible Nextflow workflow spanning QC, data transformation and analysis. LymphoSeq2, an R package for exploring AIRR-Seq data, was used to implement custom analyses. After excluding a handful of samples that yielded fewer than 5000 total TRB sequences, approximately 170 HIV repertoires remained for analysis. Of the approximately 190 retained HIV repertoires, almost 60 were collected before and more than 120 after ART initiation. Repertoires were downsampled to 5000 TRB nucleotide sequences, with summary statistics averaged over 100 downsampling iterations. TRB sequences were retained for analysis only if CDR3 regions of at least seven amino acids were present. Diversity was measured with a Shannon entropy-derived clonality score and the Gini coefficient. In the repertoire networks, any two of the top 5000 CDR3 amino acid sequences were connected whenever the two sequences differed by an edit distance of one. For TRB CDR3 amino acid sequences, GLIPH2 was used to predict antigen specificity groups and MHC restriction. To flag known associations with CMV, EBV, HIV or tissue antigens, CDR3 amino acid sequences were compared against VDJdb and McPAS-TCR. Pre-ART, post-ART and control groups were compared with Wilcoxon signed-rank tests and Holm-Bonferroni correction. The source is immuneACCESS, and TCRdb retained only in-frame sequences with V and J called. Part of the clones is not carried over; for the studies checked, unresolved V genes explain less than half of this, and the remainder is unexplained. D and trimming come from the DNA, and the V and J calls and clone size come from that table. This sample holds tens of thousands of clones; 70% to 90% were observed only once. Of the sample, 3.6% is held by the ten largest clones.

The CDR3 contains 15 residues, cysteine and phenylalanine counted. The entry retains the CDR3 DNA only, 45 bases that are in frame from base 1. Per the germline V gene, SGHAT is the CDR1 and FQNNGV is the CDR2. Trimmed from V: 3 bases; trimmed from J: 5 bases; junction bases lacking a gene match: 7. Participants were included only if at least one PBMC sample before ART initiation and at least two post-ART samples were available. Treatment was received in the United States of America by all participants with HIV. Before DNA extraction, cryopreserved samples of roughly 1-10 million PBMC were thawed and washed. At the time of the earliest PBMC sample, participants with HIV were aged between roughly 20 and 54 years. Each participant contributed PBMC samples from 1-4 timepoints before ART initiation and 2-8 timepoints after ART initiation, with a median of 7 samples. For every participant, serial HIV viral load, CD4+ T-cell count, ART history and demographic data were obtained. Genomic DNA was extracted from unsorted PBMC with a Qiagen kit on a QIAcube, with processing performed in batches of 12 samples.

A word on this clone: Its target antigen remains unknown. Base qualities are missing; no much larger clone stands one base away.

The research as a whole found: Because PBMC availability was limited, only the TCR beta chain was sequenced, with no alpha chain pairing. HIV repertoires had narrower CDR3 length ranges than controls, and the network structure suggested an antigen-experienced repertoire that shifted only slightly toward naive after ART. Samples dated from about 2003 to 2018, and the ART regimens used may be less effective than current ones. A significant increase in TRB diversity was found to be associated with ART initiation, although TRB diversity was observed to remain significantly below that of transplant donor controls even after long-term ART. No data were available on ART adherence, viral resistance or therapy changes, limiting inferences about post-ART repertoire changes. Because cell numbers in pre-ART samples were limited, unsorted PBMC were profiled instead of sorted CD4+ and CD8+ T cells. Expanded TRB clones identified before ART initiation dominated the repertoire at all time points, although this dominance fluctuated and declined in many PLHIV after ART.

The rearrangement combines TRBV11-2 with TRBJ2-5; TRBD1 aligns with 9 central bases. The sample in question was unsorted PBMCs, obtained 1.8 years after starting antiretroviral therapy. The source of this sequence is a woman aged 18-29 years with HIV. The DNA sequence is given as TGTGCCAGCAGCTTCGGACAGGGGAGTGCGGAGACCCAGTACTTC. This translates into CASSFGQGSAETQYF.